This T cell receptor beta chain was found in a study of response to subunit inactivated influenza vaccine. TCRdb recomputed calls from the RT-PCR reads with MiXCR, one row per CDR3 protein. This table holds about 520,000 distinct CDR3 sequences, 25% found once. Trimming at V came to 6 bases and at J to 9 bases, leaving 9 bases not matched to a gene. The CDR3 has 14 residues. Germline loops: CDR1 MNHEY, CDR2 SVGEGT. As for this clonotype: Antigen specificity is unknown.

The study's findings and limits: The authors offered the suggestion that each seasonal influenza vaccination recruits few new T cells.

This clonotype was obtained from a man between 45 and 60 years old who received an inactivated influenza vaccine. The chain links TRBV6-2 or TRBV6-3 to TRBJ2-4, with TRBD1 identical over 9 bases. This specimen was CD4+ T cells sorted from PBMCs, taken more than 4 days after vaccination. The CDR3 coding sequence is TGTGCCAGCAGGGAACTAACAGGGGGCCTCATTCAGTACTTC. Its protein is CASRELTGGLIQYF.